This paragraph reports one T cell receptor beta chain. The data were obtained in a study of blood T cell repertoires in COVID-19. Overall study: Some COVID-19 samples were acute and others convalescent; all came from the United States, Italy and Spain. The analysed material was cDNA or gDNA that came from T cells, B-cell-depleted T cells, or PBMCs.

The V end lost 0 bases, the J end lost 5 bases, and 16 bases lay between the germline ends. CDR1 and CDR2 from the germline V gene are SGHRS and YFSETQ. The CDR3 is 16 amino acids. Per the study methods: Quantification of nucleated cells was approximated via reference gene primer amplification. TCRdb keeps only in-frame clones here, not all; method: immunoSEQ multiplex PCR. That table is the source of V, J and clone size, and D and trimming were worked out from the DNA. The profile shows 180,000 or so clones, under 80% of them singletons. The sample consisted of peripheral blood. J is TRBJ2-3 and V is TRBV5-1; D possibly corresponds to TRBD1 (6 bases). The sequence was collected from a man in his fifties or sixties who had recovered from COVID-19. CDR3 protein: CASSLVSGQPGDTQYF. CDR3 bases: TGCGCCAGCAGCTTGGTTTCCGGACAGCCAGGAGATACGCAGTATTTT.